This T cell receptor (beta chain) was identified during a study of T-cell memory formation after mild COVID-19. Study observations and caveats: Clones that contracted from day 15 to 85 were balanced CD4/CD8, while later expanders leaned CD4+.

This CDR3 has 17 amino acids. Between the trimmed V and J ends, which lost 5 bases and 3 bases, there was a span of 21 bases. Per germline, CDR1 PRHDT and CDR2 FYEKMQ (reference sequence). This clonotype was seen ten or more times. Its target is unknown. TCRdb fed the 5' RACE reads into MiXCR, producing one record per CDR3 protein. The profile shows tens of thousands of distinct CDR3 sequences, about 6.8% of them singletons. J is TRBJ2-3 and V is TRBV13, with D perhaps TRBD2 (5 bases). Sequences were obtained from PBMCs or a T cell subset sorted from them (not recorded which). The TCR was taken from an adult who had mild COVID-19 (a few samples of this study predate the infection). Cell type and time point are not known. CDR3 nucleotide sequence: TGTGCCAGCAGCCCAGCTAGAGGGTGGGCCCTTACAGATACGCAGTATTTT. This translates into CASSPARGWALTDTQYF. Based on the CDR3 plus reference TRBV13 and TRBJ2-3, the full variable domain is AAGVIQSPRHLIKEKRETATLKCYPIPRHDTVYWYQQGPGQDPQFLISFYEKMQSDKGSIPDRFSAQQFSDYHSELNMSSLELGDSALYFCASSPARGWALTDTQYFGPGTRLTVL.